What follows are 20 T cell receptor beta chains derived from one specimen sequenced in a study of cytomegalovirus exposure and HLA in healthy donors. Primers: 60 Vbeta forward and 13 Jbeta reverse. The data were produced by immunoSEQ multiplex PCR, yet TCRdb's version contains in-frame clones alone and is incomplete. The sample holds roughly 200,000 clones, roughly four fifths seen once. The specimen was PBMCs. The receptor set was obtained from a woman between 35 and 50 years old in good health and CMV-seronegative.

CDR3: CAWSRGTGLYGYTF. As DNA, the CDR3 is TGTGCCTGGAGTAGAGGGACAGGGTTATATGGCTACACCTTC. This chain uses TRBV30 with TRBJ1-2, with 9 nucleotides matching TRBD1. The CDR3 has 14 amino acids. Trimming removed 2 bases from V and 5 bases from J; junction bases left unmatched: 6. CDR1 GTSNPN and CDR2 SVGIG come from the germline V gene (reference sequence).

The chain uses TRBV18 and TRBJ2-3, with 8 bases identical to TRBD2. The CDR3 loop spans 17 amino acids. Germline trimming cut 3 bases from V and 1 base from J; bases unmatched to any gene: 9. Germline loops: CDR1 KGHSH, CDR2 LQKENI. The CDR3 bases are TGTGCCAGCTCACCTAGGAGAACTAGCGGTCGCACAGATACGCAGTATTTT. Encoded protein: CASSPRRTSGRTDTQYF.

The chain has TRBV29-1 and TRBJ1-2; 8 bases line up with TRBD1. The CDR3 spans 14 residues. Germline V gives CDR1 SQVTM, CDR2 ANQGSEA. Trimming took 6 bases from V and 4 from J; bases not matched to a gene: 10. CDR3 protein: CSVTTGAGSYGYTF. DNA of the CDR3: TGCAGCGTCACGACAGGGGCGGGCAGCTATGGCTACACCTTC.

This clone turned up a few times. The chain uses TRBV27 and TRBJ2-7, with 11 positions matching TRBD1. The junction had 5 bases not matched to a gene; V was cut back by 1 base and J by 3 bases. Germline loops: CDR1 MNHEY, CDR2 SMNVEV (reference sequence). The CDR3 extends over 16 amino acids. The CDR3 reads CASSLFDGTGGYEQYF. The DNA for the CDR3 is TGTGCCAGCAGTTTATTTGATGGGACAGGGGGCTACGAGCAGTACTTC.

About this clone: The sample carries other DNA sequences with the same CDR3. V gene TRBV18 combines with J gene TRBJ1-5; TRBD1 matches 9 bases. CDR1 and CDR2 (germline): KGHSH, LQKENI. V was pared by 6 bases and J by 5 bases, with 2 bases of the junction left unmatched. CDR3 length: 13 residues. CDR3 bases: TGTGCCAGCTCTCGACAGGGGGATCAGCCCCAGCATTTT. Translating it yields CASSRQGDQPQHF. Looking up the rest from reference TRBV18 and TRBJ1-5 gives the full variable domain: NAGVMQNPRHLVRRRGQEARLRCSPMKGHSHVYWYRQLPEEGLKFMVYLQKENIIDESGMPKERFSAEFPKEGPSILRIQQVVRGDSAAYFCASSRQGDQPQHFGDGTRLSIL.

This clone was seen more than once but under ten times. This chain links TRBV9 with TRBJ2-6, with TRBD1 matching over 8 bases. The J segment lost 2 bases and the V segment lost 3 bases, leaving 4 bases of the junction unmatched. This CDR3 has 16 amino acids. Germline V lookup: CDR1 SGDLS, CDR2 YYNGEE. CDR3 bases: TGTGCCAGCAGCGGGACAGGGCTCCCTGGGGCCAACGTCCTGACTTTC. Amino acid sequence: CASSGTGLPGANVLTF.

This chain's CDR3 is CASSPFRTSGYNEQFF. The CDR3 nucleotides read TGTGCCAGCAGCCCGTTTCGGACTAGCGGTTACAATGAGCAGTTCTTC. V usage is TRBV28 and J usage is TRBJ2-1; 10 bases agree with TRBD2. The CDR3 covers 16 residues. V gave up 6 bases and J gave up 4 bases; unmatched junction bases: 9. Looked up from germline, CDR1 is MDHEN and CDR2 is SYDVKM.

The V and J genes are TRBV10-3 and TRBJ2-3; no definite D call. Germline V gene data show CDR1 as ENHRY and CDR2 as SYGVKD. CDR3 length equals 11 residues. The V and J ends lost 6 bases and 3 bases respectively, with 4 bases between them. The CDR3 loop reads CAISRTDTQYF. CDR3 nucleotide sequence: TGTGCCATCAGCAGGACAGATACGCAGTATTTT.

The chain has TRBV10-1 and TRBJ2-2, with D possibly TRBD1 on 6 matching bases. Germline values: CDR1 WNHNN, CDR2 SYGVQD (reference sequence). CDR3 length equals 12 residues. V shed 6 bases and J shed 5 bases, with 7 bases lying between them. The CDR3 is CASSRGTGELFF. The CDR3 nucleotides are TGCGCCAGCAGCAGGGGTACCGGGGAGCTGTTTTTT.

The rearrangement uses TRBV19 and TRBJ2-7; D is perhaps TRBD1 (6 bases). The CDR3 totals 13 residues. Germline V CDR1 and CDR2: LNHDA, SQIVND (reference sequence). Trimming pared 3 bases from V and 4 bases from J, leaving 10 bases between. The DNA of the CDR3 is TGTGCCAGTAGTATGGCCCAGGGGTACGAGCAGTACTTC. Residues: CASSMAQGYEQYF.

This chain connects TRBV28 to TRBJ2-1; 7 bases match TRBD2. Germline CDR1 reads MDHEN; CDR2 reads SYDVKM. With 5 bases clipped from V and 7 bases from J, the junction kept 14 bases outside the gene matches. The CDR3 spans 16 residues. The CDR3 protein is CASSDLERGPLNEQFF. The DNA for the CDR3 is TGTGCCAGCAGTGATCTCGAGCGGGGCCCCCTAAATGAGCAGTTCTTC.

V gene TRBV30 combines with J gene TRBJ1-6, with TRBD1 identical over 7 bases. Germline-derived CDR1 and CDR2 are GTSNPN and SVGIG (reference sequence). V lost 5 bases and J lost 6; bases outside the gene matches: 4. The CDR3 sequence is 13 residues long. CDR3 DNA sequence: TGTGCCTGGTCCAACAGGGGTAATTCACCCCTCCACTTT. Its translation: CAWSNRGNSPLHF.

J is TRBJ2-7 and V is TRBV19, with TRBD2 identical over 9 bases. CDR1 LNHDA and CDR2 SQIVND come from the germline V gene (reference sequence). This CDR3 region has 15 residues. The V and J ends lost 5 bases and 2 bases, in that order; junction bases with no gene match: 7. CDR3 in DNA: TGTGCCAGTAGTTTTCTAGCGGGGTCCACCTACGAGCAGTACTTC. Translating gives CASSFLAGSTYEQYF.

The rearrangement uses TRBV6-5 and TRBJ2-3; TRBD1 matches 7 bases. Unmatched junction bases numbered 11, after V lost 2 bases and J lost 6 bases. Germline CDR1 and CDR2: MNHEY and SVGAGI. The CDR3 has 16 residues. The CDR3: CASSYEPTGLGDTQYF. DNA of the CDR3: TGTGCCAGCAGTTACGAACCGACAGGGTTAGGGGATACGCAGTATTTT.

The chain recombines TRBV18 with TRBJ2-2; perhaps TRBD2 as D (5 bases). CDR1 and CDR2 (germline): KGHSH, LQKENI. Trimming removed 3 bases from V and 0 bases from J, with 11 bases in between. CDR3 length equals 16 residues. DNA of the CDR3: TGTGCCAGCTCACCGGGGAGCGCGGCGAACACCGGGGAGCTGTTTTTT. It encodes CASSPGSAANTGELFF.

CDR3 bases: TGTGCCAGCAGTTCGGGCAGGGCGGATGAGCAGTTCTTC. As protein: CASSSGRADEQFF. This rearrangement joins TRBV25-1 to TRBJ2-1, with D perhaps TRBD1 (5 bases). V dropped 5 bases and J dropped 8 bases, with 13 bases sitting between them. Germline CDR1 and CDR2: MGHDK and SYGVNS. CDR3 length equals 13 residues.

About this clone itself: The germline gene is not matched at one end of the junction; a read error may be the cause. The V call is TRBV7-7, the J call TRBJ2-1, with TRBD2 as a possible D gene (6 bases). The CDR3 spans 13 residues. Germline lookup yields CDR1 SSHAT and CDR2 FNYEAQ (reference sequence). The CDR3 DNA reads TGTGCCAGCAGCTTAACTAGCTACCATGAGCAGTTCTTC. Amino acids: CASSLTSYHEQFF.

The chain uses TRBV27 and TRBJ2-7, with 7 positions matching TRBD1. After removal of 5 bases from V and 2 bases from J, the junction contained 9 bases not matched to a gene. Germline V gives CDR1 MNHEY, CDR2 SMNVEV (reference sequence). This CDR3 contains 15 residues. CDR3 protein: CASSVQGDGTYEQYF. The CDR3 region has the DNA TGTGCCAGCAGTGTGCAGGGGGATGGCACCTACGAGCAGTACTTC.

This rearrangement joins TRBV5-1 to TRBJ2-7, with TRBD1 identical over 7 bases. The CDR3 loop spans 13 amino acids. The V and J ends lost 4 bases and 5 bases, in that order; junction bases with no gene match: 6. The V gene's germline CDR1 is SGHRS and CDR2 YFSETQ. The CDR3 reads CASSVRTGDEQYF. DNA for the CDR3: TGCGCCAGCAGCGTTAGAACAGGGGACGAGCAGTACTTC.

The chain employs TRBV4-1 and TRBJ1-4; 7 bases agree with TRBD1. Germline CDR1 is MGHRA and CDR2 is YSYEKL. CDR3 length equals 19 residues. The V and J ends lost 0 bases and 4 bases, in that order; junction bases with no gene match: 14. The CDR3 region is CASSQEEEAQGFGNEKLFF. DNA for the CDR3: TGCGCCAGCAGCCAAGAGGAAGAGGCACAGGGGTTCGGTAATGAAAAACTGTTTTTT.